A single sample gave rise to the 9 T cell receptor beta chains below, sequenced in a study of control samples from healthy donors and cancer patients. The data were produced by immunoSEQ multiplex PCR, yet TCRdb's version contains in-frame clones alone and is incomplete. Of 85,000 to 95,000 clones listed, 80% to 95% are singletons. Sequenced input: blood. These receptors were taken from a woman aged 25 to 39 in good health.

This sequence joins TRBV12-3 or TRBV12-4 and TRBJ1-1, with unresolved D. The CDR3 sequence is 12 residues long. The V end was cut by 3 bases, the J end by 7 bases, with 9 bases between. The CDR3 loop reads CASSFFGLEAFF. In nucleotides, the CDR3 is TGTGCCAGCAGTTTTTTTGGACTTGAAGCTTTCTTT.

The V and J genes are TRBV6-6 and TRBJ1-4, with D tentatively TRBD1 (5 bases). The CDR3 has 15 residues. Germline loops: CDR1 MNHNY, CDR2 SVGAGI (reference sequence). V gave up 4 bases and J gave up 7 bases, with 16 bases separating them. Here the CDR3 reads CASSFRQRGREKLFF. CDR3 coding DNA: TGTGCCAGCAGTTTTCGACAGAGAGGCCGTGAAAAACTGTTTTTT.

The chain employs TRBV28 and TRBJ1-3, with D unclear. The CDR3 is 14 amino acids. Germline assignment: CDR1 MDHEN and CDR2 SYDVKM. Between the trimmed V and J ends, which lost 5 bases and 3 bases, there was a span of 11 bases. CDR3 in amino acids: CASSLGHVGNTIYF. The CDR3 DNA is TGTGCCAGCAGTCTAGGGCATGTTGGAAACACCATATATTTT.

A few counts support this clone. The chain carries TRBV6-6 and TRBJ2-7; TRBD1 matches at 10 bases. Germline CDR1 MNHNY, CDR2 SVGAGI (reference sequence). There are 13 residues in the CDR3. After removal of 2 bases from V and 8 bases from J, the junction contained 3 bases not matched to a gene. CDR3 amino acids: CASSYEGQGKQYF. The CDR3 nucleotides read TGTGCCAGCAGTTACGAGGGACAGGGGAAGCAGTACTTC.

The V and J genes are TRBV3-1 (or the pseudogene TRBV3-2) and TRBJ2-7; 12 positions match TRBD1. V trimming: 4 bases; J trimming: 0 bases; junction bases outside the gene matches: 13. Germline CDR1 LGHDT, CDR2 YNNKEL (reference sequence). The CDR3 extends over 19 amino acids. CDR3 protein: CASSPAGTGGAGYSYEQYF. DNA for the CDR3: TGTGCCAGCAGCCCAGCCGGGACAGGGGGCGCGGGGTACTCCTACGAGCAGTACTTC.

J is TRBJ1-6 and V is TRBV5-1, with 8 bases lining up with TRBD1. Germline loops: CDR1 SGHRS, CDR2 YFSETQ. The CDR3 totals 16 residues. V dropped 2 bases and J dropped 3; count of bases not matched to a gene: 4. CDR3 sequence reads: CASSLHDRGYNSPLHF. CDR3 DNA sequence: TGCGCCAGCAGCTTACACGACAGGGGCTATAATTCACCCCTCCACTTT.

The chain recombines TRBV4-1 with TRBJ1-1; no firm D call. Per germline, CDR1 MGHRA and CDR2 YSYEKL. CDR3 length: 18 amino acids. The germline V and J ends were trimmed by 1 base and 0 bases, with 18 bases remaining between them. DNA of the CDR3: TGCGCCAGCAGCCAAGGACTCTTAAGACGGAGTATGAACACTGAAGCTTTCTTT. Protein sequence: CASSQGLLRRSMNTEAFF.

As DNA, the CDR3 is TGTGCCAGCAGCCGAAAATTTACGTCCTACGAGCAGTACTTC. This gives the protein CASSRKFTSYEQYF. The gene calls are TRBV5-6 and TRBJ2-7; D is unresolved. Trimming left V 4 bases short and J 1 base short, with 12 bases between. CDR1 is SGHDT, CDR2 YYEEEE, per germline. This CDR3 has 14 residues.

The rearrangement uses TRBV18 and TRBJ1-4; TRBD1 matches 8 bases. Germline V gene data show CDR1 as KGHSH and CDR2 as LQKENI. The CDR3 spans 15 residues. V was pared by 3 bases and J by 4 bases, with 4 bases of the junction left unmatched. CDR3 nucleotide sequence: TGTGCCAGCTCACCGATGGACAGGGTTAATGAAAAACTGTTTTTT. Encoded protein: CASSPMDRVNEKLFF.